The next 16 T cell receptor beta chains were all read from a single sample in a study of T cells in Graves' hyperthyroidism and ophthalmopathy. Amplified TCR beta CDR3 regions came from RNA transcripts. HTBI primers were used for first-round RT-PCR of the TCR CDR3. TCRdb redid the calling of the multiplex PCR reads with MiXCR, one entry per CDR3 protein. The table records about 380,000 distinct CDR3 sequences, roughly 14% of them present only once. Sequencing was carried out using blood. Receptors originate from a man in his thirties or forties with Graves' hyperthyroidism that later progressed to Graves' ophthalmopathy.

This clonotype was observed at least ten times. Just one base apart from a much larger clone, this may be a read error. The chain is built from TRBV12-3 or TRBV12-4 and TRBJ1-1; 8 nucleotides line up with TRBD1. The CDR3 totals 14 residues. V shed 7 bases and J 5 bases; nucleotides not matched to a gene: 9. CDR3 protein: CASTKQGTGTEAFF. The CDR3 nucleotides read TGTGCCAGCACTAAACAGGGGACAGGTACTGAAGCTTTCTTT.

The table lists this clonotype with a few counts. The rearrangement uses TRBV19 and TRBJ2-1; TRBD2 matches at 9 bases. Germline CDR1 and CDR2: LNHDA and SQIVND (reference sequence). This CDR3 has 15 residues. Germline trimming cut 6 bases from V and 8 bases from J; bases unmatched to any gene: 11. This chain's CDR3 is CASRTSASGDYEQFF. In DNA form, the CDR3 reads TGTGCCAGTAGGACGAGTGCTAGCGGGGACTATGAGCAGTTCTTC.

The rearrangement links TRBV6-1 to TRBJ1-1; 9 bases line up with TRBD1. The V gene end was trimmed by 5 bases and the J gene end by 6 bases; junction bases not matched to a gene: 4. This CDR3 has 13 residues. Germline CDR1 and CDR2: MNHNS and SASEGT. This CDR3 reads CASSHGTGSEAFF. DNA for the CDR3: TGTGCCAGCAGTCACGGGACAGGGTCTGAAGCTTTCTTT.

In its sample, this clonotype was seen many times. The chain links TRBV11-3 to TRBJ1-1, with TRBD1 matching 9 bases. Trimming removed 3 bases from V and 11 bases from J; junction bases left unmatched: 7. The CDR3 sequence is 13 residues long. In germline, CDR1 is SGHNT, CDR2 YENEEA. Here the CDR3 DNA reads TGTGCCAGCAGCTTTGACAGGGGGGGCAGCGCTTTCTTT. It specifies CASSFDRGGSAFF. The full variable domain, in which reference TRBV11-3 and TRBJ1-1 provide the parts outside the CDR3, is EAGVVQSPRYKIIEKKQPVAFWCNPISGHNTLYWYLQNLGQGPELLIRYENEEAVDDSQLPKDRFSAERLKGVDSTLKIQPAELGDSAVYLCASSFDRGGSAFFGQGTRLTVV.

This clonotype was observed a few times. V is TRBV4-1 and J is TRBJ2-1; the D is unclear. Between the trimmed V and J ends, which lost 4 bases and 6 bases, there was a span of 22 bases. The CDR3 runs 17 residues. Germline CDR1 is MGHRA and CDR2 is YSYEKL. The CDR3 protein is CASSPDPGSAGRNEQFF. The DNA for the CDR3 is TGCGCCAGCAGCCCTGATCCGGGTTCCGCTGGACGCAATGAGCAGTTCTTC.

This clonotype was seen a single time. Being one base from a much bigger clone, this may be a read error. The DNA for the CDR3 is TGTGCCACCAGCAGCCCCAGGCCAGGGAGAAATCAGCCCCAGCATTTT. Residues: CATSSPRPGRNQPQHF. V and J are TRBV15 and TRBJ1-5; TRBD1 is a possible D gene (5 bases). Per germline, CDR1 LNHNV and CDR2 YYDKDF (reference sequence). V was pared by 3 bases and J by 4 bases, with 16 bases between. The CDR3 has 16 residues.

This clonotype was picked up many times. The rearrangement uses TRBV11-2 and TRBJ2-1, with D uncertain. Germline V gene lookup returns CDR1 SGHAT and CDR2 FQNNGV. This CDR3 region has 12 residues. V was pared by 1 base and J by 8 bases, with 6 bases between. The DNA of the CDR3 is TGTGCCAGCAGCTTAGTAGTTTATGAGCAGTTCTTC. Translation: CASSLVVYEQFF. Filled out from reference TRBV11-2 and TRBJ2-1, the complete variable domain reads EAGVAQSPRYKIIEKRQSVAFWCNPISGHATLYWYQQILGQGPKLLIQFQNNGVVDDSQLPKDRFSAERLKGVDSTLKIQPAKLEDSAVYLCASSLVVYEQFFGPGTRLTVL.

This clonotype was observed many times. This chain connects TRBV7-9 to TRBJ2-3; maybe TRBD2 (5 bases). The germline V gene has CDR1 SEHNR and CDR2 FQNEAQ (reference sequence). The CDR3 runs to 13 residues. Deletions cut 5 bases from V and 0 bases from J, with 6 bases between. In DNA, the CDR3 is TGTGCCAGCAGCCCGGGAAGCACAGATACGCAGTATTTT. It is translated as CASSPGSTDTQYF.

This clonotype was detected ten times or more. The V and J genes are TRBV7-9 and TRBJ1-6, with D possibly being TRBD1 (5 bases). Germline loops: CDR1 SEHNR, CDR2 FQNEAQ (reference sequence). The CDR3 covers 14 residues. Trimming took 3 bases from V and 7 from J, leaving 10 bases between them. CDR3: CASSLTEGNSPLHF. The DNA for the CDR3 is TGTGCCAGCAGCTTGACCGAGGGGAATTCACCCCTCCACTTT.

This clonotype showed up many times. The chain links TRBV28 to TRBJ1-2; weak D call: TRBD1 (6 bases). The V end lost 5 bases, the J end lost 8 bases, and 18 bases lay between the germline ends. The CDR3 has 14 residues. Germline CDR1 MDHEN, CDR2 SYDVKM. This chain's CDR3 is CASSTLDRMGGYTF. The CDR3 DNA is TGTGCCAGCAGTACCCTGGACAGAATGGGAGGCTACACCTTC.

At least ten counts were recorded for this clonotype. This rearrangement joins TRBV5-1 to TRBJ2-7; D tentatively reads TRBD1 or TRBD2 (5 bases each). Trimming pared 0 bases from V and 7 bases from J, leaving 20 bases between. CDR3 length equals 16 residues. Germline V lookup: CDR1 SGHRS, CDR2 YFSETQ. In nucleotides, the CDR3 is TGCGCCAGCAGCTTGGTAGGCGGAGAGGGGTTTCGTGAGCAGTACTTC. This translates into CASSLVGGEGFREQYF.

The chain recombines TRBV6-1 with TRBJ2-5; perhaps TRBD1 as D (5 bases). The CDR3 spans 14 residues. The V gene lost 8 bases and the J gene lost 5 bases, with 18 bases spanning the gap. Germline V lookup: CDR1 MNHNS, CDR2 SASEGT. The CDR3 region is CASQGLAGFETQYF. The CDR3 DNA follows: TGTGCCAGCCAAGGGTTAGCAGGGTTTGAGACCCAGTACTTC.

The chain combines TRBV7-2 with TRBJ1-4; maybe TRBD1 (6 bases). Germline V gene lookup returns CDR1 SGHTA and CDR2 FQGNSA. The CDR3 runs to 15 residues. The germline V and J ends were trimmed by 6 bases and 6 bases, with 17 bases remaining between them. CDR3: CASRRTGWVDEKLFF. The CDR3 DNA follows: TGTGCCAGCAGGCGAACAGGGTGGGTCGATGAAAAACTGTTTTTT. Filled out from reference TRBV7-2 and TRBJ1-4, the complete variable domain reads GAGVSQSPSNKVTEKGKDVELRCDPISGHTALYWYRQSLGQGLEFLIYFQGNSAPDKSGLPSDRFSAERTGGSVSTLTIQRTQQEDSAVYLCASRRTGWVDEKLFFGSGTQLSVL.

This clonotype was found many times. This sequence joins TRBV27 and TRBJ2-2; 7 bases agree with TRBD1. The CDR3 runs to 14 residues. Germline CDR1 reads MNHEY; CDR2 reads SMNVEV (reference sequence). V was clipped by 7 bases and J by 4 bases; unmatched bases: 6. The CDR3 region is CASIGAGGTGELFF. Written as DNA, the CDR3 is TGTGCCAGCATAGGAGCAGGGGGCACCGGGGAGCTGTTTTTT.

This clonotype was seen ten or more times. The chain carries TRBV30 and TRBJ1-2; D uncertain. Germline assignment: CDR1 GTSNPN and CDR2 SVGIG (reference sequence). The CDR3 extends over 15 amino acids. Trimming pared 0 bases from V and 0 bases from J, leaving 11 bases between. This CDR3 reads CAWSVSYRSNYGYTF. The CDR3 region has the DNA TGTGCCTGGAGTGTCAGTTACAGATCTAACTATGGCTACACCTTC.

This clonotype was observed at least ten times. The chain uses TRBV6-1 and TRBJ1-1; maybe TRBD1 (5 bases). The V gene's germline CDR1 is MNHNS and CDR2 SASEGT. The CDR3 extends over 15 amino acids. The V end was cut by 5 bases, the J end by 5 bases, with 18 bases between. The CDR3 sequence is CASSYNAPRGTEAFF. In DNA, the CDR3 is TGTGCCAGCAGTTACAACGCGCCGAGGGGAACTGAAGCTTTCTTT.